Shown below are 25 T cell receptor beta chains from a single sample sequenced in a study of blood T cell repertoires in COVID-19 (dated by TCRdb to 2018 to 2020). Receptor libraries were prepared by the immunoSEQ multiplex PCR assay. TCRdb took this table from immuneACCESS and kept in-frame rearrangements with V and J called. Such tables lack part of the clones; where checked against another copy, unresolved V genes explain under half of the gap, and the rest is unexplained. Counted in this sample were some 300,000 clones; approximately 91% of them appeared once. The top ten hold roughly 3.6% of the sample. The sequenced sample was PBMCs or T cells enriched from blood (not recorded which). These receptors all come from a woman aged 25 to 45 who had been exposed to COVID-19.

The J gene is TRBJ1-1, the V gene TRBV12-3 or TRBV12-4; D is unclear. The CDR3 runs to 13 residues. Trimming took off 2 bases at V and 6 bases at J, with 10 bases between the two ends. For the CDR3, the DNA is TGTGCCAGCAGTTTACGTCGCGAAGCTGAAGCTTTCTTT. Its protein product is CASSLRREAEAFF.

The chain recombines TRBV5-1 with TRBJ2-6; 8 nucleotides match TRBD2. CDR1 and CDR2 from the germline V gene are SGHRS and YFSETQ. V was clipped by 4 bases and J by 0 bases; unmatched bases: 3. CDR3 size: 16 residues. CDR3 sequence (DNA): TGCGCCAGCAGCCATAGCGGGACCTCTGGGGCCAACGTCCTGACTTTC. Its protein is CASSHSGTSGANVLTF.

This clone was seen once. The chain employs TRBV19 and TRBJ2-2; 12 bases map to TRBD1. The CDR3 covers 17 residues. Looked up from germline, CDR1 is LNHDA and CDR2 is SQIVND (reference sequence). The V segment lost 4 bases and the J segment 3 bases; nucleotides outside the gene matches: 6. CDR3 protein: CASSRDRGHRDTGELFF. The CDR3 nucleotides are TGTGCCAGTAGTAGGGACAGGGGGCATAGGGACACCGGGGAGCTGTTTTTT.

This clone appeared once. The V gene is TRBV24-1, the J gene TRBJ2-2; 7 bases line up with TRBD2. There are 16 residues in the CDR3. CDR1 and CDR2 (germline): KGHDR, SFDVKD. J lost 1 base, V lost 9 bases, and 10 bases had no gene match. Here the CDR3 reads CATGETAGMNTGELFF. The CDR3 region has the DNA TGTGCCACCGGCGAAACAGCGGGGATGAACACCGGGGAGCTGTTTTTT.

The CDR3 reads CASSYSRDNEKLFF. In DNA, the CDR3 is TGTGCCAGCAGTTACTCCCGAGATAATGAAAAACTGTTTTTT. The V gene is TRBV6-5, the J gene TRBJ1-4, with D uncertain. Trimming pared 0 bases from V and 4 bases from J, leaving 6 bases between. The CDR3 has 14 residues. Germline V gene sequence: CDR1 MNHEY, CDR2 SVGAGI.

The DNA of the CDR3 is TGTGCCAGCAGTTGGACAGGGACTCAGCCCCAGCATTTT. It yields the protein CASSWTGTQPQHF. V gene TRBV12-3 or TRBV12-4 combines with J gene TRBJ1-5; 8 nucleotides agree with TRBD1. The CDR3 is 13 residues long. The ends lost 4 bases at V and 6 bases at J; junction bases unmatched: 2.

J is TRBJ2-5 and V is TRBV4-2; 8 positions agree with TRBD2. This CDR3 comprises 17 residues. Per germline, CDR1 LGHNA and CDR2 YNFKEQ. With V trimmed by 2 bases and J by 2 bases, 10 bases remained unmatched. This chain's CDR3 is CASSQRLGGGYQETQYF. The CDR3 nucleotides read TGTGCCAGCAGCCAAAGGTTAGGCGGGGGGTATCAAGAGACCCAGTACTTC.

The CDR3 spells CASRDRGRIGSPLHF. DNA for the CDR3: TGTGCCAGCAGGGACAGGGGGCGAATTGGTTCACCCCTCCACTTT. V gene TRBV6-6 combines with J gene TRBJ1-6, with TRBD1 matching over 11 bases. J lost 9 bases, V lost 6 bases, and 7 bases had no gene match. Germline loops: CDR1 MNHNY, CDR2 SVGAGI (reference sequence). The CDR3 is made up of 15 amino acids.

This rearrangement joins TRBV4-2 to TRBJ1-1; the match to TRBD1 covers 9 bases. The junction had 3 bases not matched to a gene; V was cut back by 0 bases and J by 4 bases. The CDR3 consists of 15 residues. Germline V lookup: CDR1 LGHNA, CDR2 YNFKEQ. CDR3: CASSQEQGAFTEAFF. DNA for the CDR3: TGTGCCAGCAGCCAAGAACAGGGGGCTTTCACTGAAGCTTTCTTT.

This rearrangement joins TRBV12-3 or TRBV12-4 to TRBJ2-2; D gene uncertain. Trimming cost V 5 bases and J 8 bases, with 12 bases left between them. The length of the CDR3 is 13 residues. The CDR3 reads CASSRPFGGELFF. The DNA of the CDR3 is TGTGCCAGCAGTCGCCCCTTCGGGGGGGAGCTGTTTTTT.

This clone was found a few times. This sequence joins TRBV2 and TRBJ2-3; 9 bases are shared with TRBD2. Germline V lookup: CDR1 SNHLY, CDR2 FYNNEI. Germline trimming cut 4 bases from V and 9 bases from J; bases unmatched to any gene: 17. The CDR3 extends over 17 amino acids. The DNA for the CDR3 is TGTGCCAGCAGTGGAGGTTTTCTAGCGGGGCCCACACGGACGCAGTATTTT. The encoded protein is CASSGGFLAGPTRTQYF.

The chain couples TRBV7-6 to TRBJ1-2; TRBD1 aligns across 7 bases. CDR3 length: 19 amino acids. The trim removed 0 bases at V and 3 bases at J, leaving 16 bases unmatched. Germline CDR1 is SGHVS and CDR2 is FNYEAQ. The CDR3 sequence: CASSLAEDRDGGVDYGYTF. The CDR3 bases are TGTGCCAGCAGCTTAGCGGAAGACAGGGACGGTGGCGTAGACTATGGCTACACCTTC.

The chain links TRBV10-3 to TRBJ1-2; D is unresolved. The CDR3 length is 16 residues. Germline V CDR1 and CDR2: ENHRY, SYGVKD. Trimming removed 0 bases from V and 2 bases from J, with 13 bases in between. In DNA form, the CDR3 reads TGTGCCATCAGTGAGTCGTTCGTCCAGTCGAACTATGGCTACACCTTC. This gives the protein CAISESFVQSNYGYTF.

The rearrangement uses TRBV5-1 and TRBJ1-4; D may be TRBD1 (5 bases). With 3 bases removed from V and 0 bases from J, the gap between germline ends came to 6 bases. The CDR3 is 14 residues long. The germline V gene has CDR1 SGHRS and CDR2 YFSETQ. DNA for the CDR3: TGCGCCAGCAGCTGGGGGGCAACTAATGAAAAACTGTTTTTT. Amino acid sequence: CASSWGATNEKLFF.

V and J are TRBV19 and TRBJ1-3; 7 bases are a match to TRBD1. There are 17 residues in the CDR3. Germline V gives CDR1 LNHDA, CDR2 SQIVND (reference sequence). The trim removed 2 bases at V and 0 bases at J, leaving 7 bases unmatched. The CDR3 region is CASSIYGTASSGNTIYF. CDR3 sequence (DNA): TGTGCCAGTAGTATATATGGGACAGCGAGCTCTGGAAACACCATATATTTT.

The CDR3 DNA sequence: TGTGCCAGCAGCGGAGACACTTTAAATAGGTCACCCCTCCACTTT. It specifies CASSGDTLNRSPLHF. V and J are TRBV9 and TRBJ1-6; no clear D. The CDR3 is 15 residues long. Germline lookup yields CDR1 SGDLS and CDR2 YYNGEE. V gave up 3 bases and J gave up 10 bases, with 17 bases separating them.

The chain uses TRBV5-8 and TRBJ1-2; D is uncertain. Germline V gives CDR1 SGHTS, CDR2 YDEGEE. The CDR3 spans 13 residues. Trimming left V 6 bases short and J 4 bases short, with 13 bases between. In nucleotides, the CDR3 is TGTGCCAGCATAAGGCAGGTCTTCTATGGCTACACCTTC. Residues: CASIRQVFYGYTF.

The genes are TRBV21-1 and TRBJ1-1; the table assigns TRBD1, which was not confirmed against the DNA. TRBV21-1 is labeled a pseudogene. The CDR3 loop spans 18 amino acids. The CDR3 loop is CASSSDLGQNSINTEAFF. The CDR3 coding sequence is TGTGCCAGCAGCTCCGACCTTGGACAGAATTCGATTAACACTGAAGCTTTCTTT.

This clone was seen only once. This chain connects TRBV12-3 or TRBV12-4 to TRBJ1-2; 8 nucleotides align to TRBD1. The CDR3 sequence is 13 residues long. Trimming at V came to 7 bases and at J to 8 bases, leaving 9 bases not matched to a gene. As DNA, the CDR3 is TGTGCCAGCACCACAGGGGGGGTGGGCGGCTACACCTTC. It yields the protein CASTTGGVGGYTF.

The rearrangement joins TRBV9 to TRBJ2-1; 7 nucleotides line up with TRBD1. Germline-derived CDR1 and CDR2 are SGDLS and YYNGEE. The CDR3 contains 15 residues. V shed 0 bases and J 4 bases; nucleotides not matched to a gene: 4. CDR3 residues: CASSVEGDSYNEQFF. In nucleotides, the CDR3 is TGTGCCAGCAGCGTAGAGGGGGACAGTTACAATGAGCAGTTCTTC.

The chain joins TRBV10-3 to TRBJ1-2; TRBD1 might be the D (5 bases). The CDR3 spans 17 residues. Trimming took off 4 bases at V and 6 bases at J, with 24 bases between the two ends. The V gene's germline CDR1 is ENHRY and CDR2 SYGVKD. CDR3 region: CAISVGSKQGVPDGYTF. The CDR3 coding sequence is TGTGCCATCAGTGTGGGGTCGAAGCAGGGCGTACCAGATGGCTACACCTTC.

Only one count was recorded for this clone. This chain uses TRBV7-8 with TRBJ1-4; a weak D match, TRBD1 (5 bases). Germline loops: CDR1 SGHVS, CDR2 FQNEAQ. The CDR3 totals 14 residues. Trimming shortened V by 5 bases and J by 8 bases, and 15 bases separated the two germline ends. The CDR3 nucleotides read TGTGCCAGCAGCCCAGTGGCACGGGGGGAAAAACTGTTTTTT. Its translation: CASSPVARGEKLFF. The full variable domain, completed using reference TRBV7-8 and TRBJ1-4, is GAGVSQSPRYKVAKRGQDVALRCDPISGHVSLFWYQQALGQGPEFLTYFQNEAQLDKSGLPSDRFFAERPEGSVSTLKIQRTQQEDSAVYLCASSPVARGEKLFFGSGTQLSVL.

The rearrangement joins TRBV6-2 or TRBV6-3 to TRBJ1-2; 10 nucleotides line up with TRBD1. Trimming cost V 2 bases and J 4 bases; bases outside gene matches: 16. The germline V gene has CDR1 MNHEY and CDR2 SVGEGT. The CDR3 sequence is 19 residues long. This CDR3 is CASSYPNLLGQGSGYGYTF. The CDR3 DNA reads TGTGCCAGCAGTTACCCCAACTTGTTGGGACAGGGGTCGGGCTATGGCTACACCTTC.

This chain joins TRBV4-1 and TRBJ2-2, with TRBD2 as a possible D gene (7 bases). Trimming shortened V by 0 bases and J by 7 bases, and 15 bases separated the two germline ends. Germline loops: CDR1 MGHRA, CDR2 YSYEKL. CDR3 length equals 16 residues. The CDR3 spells CASSQDRGAGDGELFF. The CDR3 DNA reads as TGCGCCAGCAGCCAAGATCGGGGGGCGGGTGACGGGGAGCTGTTTTTT.

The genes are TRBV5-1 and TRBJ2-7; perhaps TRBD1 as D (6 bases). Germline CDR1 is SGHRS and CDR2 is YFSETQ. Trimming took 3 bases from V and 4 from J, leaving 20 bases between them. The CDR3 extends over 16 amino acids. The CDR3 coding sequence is TGCGCCAGCAGCTCCACCTCGGGGACACCCCTTTACGAGCAGTACTTC. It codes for CASSSTSGTPLYEQYF.